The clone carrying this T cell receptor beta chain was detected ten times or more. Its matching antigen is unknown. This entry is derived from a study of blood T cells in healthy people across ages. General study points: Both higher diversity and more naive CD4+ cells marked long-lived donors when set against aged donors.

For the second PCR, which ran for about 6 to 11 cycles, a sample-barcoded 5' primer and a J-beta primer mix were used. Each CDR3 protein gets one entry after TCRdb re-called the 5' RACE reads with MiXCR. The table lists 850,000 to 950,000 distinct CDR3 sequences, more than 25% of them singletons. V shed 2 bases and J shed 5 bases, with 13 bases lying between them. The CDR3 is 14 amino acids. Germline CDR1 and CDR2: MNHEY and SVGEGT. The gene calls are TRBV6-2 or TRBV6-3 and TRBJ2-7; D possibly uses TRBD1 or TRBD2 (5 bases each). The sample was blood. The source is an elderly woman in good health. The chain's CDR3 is CASSYVGTTNEQYF. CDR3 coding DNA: TGTGCCAGCAGTTACGTGGGGACCACGAACGAGCAGTACTTC.